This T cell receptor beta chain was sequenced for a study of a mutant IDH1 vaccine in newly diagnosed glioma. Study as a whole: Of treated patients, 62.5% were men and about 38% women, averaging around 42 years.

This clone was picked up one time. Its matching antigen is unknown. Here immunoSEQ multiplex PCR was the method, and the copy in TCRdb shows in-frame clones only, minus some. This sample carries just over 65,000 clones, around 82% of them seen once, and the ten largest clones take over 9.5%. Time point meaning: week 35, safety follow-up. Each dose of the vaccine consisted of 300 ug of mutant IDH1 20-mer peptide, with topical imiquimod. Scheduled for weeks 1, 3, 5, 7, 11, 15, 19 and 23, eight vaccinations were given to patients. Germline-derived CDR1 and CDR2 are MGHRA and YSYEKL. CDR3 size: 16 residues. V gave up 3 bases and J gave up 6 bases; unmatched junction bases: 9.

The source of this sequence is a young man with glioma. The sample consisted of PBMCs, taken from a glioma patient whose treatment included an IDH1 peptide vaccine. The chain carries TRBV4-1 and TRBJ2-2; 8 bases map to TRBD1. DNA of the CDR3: TGCGCCAGCAGCCATACGACAGGGGAGTTCGCCGGGGAGCTGTTTTTT. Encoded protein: CASSHTTGEFAGELFF.